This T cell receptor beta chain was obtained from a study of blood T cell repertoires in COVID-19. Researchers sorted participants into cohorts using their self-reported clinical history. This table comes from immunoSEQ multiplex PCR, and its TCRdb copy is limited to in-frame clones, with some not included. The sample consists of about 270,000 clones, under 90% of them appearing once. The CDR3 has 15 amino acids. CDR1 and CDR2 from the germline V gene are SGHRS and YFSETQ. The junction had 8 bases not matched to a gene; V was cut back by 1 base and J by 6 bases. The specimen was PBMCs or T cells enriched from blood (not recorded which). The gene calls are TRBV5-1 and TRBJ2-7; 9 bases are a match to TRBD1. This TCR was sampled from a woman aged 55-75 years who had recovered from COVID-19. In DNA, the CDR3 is TGCGCCAGCAGCTTGCAGGGACAGGGATACTCCGAGCAGTACTTC. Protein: CASSLQGQGYSEQYF.